These T cell receptor beta chains were read from a single sample in a study of cytomegalovirus exposure and HLA in healthy donors. The protocol was immunoSEQ multiplex PCR, while the TCRdb copy is restricted to in-frame clones and leaves out a portion. This sample has a few hundred thousand clones, with roughly 87% found just once. The sequenced sample was PBMCs. The receptors originated from a woman in her 30s in good health and CMV-seronegative. Both conserved end residues are part of each CDR3. The D gene is left open where the match is weak. Expanded clones get a size class; other rows say once, few or many, or leave the size out.

J gene: TRBJ2-1
V gene: TRBV7-8
clone size: NA
D gene: NA
CDR3 protein: CASSLTTYLLNEQFF
CDR3 DNA: TGTGCCAGCAGCTTAACCACCTACCTTTTGAATGAGCAGTTCTTC

J gene: TRBJ2-3
V gene: TRBV7-9
clone size: NA
D gene: NA
CDR3 protein: CASSYGPRTDTQYF
CDR3 DNA: TGTGCCAGCAGCTACGGACCACGCACAGATACGCAGTATTTT

J gene: TRBJ2-5
V gene: TRBV27
clone size: NA
D gene: NA
CDR3 protein: CASSLNGITSGETQYF
CDR3 DNA: TGTGCCAGCAGTTTGAATGGCATTACGTCCGGAGAGACCCAGTACTTC

J gene: TRBJ2-2
V gene: TRBV27
clone size: NA
D gene: TRBD2
CDR3 protein: CASSSQLASGTGELFF
CDR3 DNA: TGTGCCAGCAGTTCACAACTAGCGTCGGGTACCGGGGAGCTGTTTTTT

J gene: TRBJ1-2
V gene: TRBV9
clone size: NA
D gene: NA
CDR3 protein: CASSVGGGTYGYTF
CDR3 DNA: TGTGCCAGCAGCGTTGGGGGCGGGACCTATGGCTACACCTTC

J gene: TRBJ2-7
V gene: TRBV19
clone size: NA
D gene: NA
CDR3 protein: CASSAGHTTYEQYF
CDR3 DNA: TGTGCCAGTAGCGCGGGACACACCACCTACGAGCAGTACTTC

J gene: TRBJ2-5
V gene: TRBV11-2
clone size: NA
D gene: TRBD1
CDR3 protein: CASSQQQGNSKETQYF
CDR3 DNA: TGTGCCAGCAGCCAACAACAGGGGAACAGCAAAGAGACCCAGTACTTC

J gene: TRBJ1-2
V gene: TRBV15
clone size: NA
D gene: NA
CDR3 protein: CATSSGWSGGYTF
CDR3 DNA: TGTGCCACCAGCTCCGGTTGGAGCGGCGGCTACACCTTC

J gene: TRBJ2-7
V gene: TRBV7-2
clone size: NA
D gene: TRBD2
CDR3 protein: CASSLGSGAYEQYF
CDR3 DNA: TGTGCCAGCAGCTTAGGTAGCGGGGCCTACGAGCAGTACTTC

J gene: TRBJ2-3
V gene: TRBV7-2
clone size: NA
D gene: TRBD2
CDR3 protein: CASSLVLAGGTDTQYF
CDR3 DNA: TGTGCCAGCAGCTTAGTACTAGCGGGAGGAACAGATACGCAGTATTTT

J gene: TRBJ2-5
V gene: TRBV5-4
clone size: NA
D gene: NA
CDR3 protein: CASSLGGQETQYF
CDR3 DNA: TGTGCCAGCAGCTTGGGGGGCCAAGAGACCCAGTACTTC

J gene: TRBJ2-1
V gene: TRBV5-6
clone size: NA
D gene: TRBD2
CDR3 protein: CASSAWTSGAYNEQFF
CDR3 DNA: TGTGCCAGCAGCGCCTGGACTAGCGGGGCATACAATGAGCAGTTCTTC

J gene: TRBJ2-7
V gene: TRBV18
clone size: few
D gene: TRBD1
CDR3 protein: CASSHRDSNYEQYF
CDR3 DNA: TGTGCCAGCTCACACCGGGACAGCAACTACGAGCAGTACTTC

J gene: TRBJ2-7
V gene: TRBV6-6
clone size: NA
D gene: NA
CDR3 protein: CASSYLQGMEQYF
CDR3 DNA: TGTGCCAGCAGTTACTTACAGGGAATGGAGCAGTACTTC

J gene: TRBJ2-7
V gene: TRBV10-1
clone size: NA
D gene: TRBD1
CDR3 protein: CASSDRAYEQYF
CDR3 DNA: TGCGCCAGTTCGGACAGGGCCTACGAGCAGTACTTC

J gene: TRBJ2-7
V gene: TRBV4-1
clone size: NA
D gene: NA
CDR3 protein: CASSQDRPGRYFYEQYF
CDR3 DNA: TGCGCCAGCAGCCAAGACCGCCCGGGACGGTACTTCTACGAGCAGTACTTC

J gene: TRBJ2-7
V gene: TRBV7-2
clone size: NA
D gene: TRBD2
CDR3 protein: CASSFGLAVTYEQYF
CDR3 DNA: TGTGCCAGCAGCTTCGGACTAGCGGTGACCTACGAGCAGTACTTC

J gene: TRBJ2-3
V gene: TRBV5-1
clone size: NA
D gene: NA
CDR3 protein: CASSLEPGASTDTQYF
CDR3 DNA: TGCGCCAGCAGCTTGGAACCCGGAGCCAGCACAGATACGCAGTATTTT

J gene: TRBJ1-2
V gene: TRBV9
clone size: NA
D gene: NA
CDR3 protein: CASSATLTDPNDYGYTF
CDR3 DNA: TGTGCCAGCAGCGCGACGCTGACAGATCCAAACGACTATGGCTACACCTTC

J gene: TRBJ2-7
V gene: TRBV10-3
clone size: once
D gene: TRBD2
CDR3 protein: CAISVTSGNYEQYF
CDR3 DNA: TGTGCCATCAGTGTTACTAGCGGGAATTACGAGCAGTACTTC

J gene: TRBJ2-2
V gene: TRBV14
clone size: NA
D gene: NA
CDR3 protein: CASSQVPATGELFF
CDR3 DNA: TGTGCCAGCAGCCAAGTACCAGCCACCGGGGAGCTGTTTTTT

J gene: TRBJ1-3
V gene: TRBV6-6
clone size: once
D gene: NA
CDR3 protein: CAISRDSGNTIYF
CDR3 DNA: TGTGCCATCTCCCGCGACTCTGGAAACACCATATATTTT

J gene: TRBJ1-2
V gene: TRBV5-4
clone size: NA
D gene: TRBD1
CDR3 protein: CASSLASGQGYGYTF
CDR3 DNA: TGTGCCAGCAGCTTGGCATCGGGACAGGGTTATGGCTACACCTTC

J gene: TRBJ2-5
V gene: TRBV6-6
clone size: NA
D gene: NA
CDR3 protein: CASSYDRETQYF
CDR3 DNA: TGTGCCAGCAGTTACGATAGGGAGACCCAGTACTTC

J gene: TRBJ1-5
V gene: TRBV7-9
clone size: NA
D gene: TRBD1
CDR3 protein: CASSPGTGEYQPQHF
CDR3 DNA: TGTGCCAGCAGCCCCGGGACAGGGGAATATCAGCCCCAGCATTTT

J gene: TRBJ2-2
V gene: TRBV7-2
clone size: NA
D gene: TRBD2
CDR3 protein: CASSLDPGGTGELFF
CDR3 DNA: TGTGCCAGCAGCTTAGATCCGGGAGGGACCGGGGAGCTGTTTTTT

J gene: TRBJ1-2
V gene: TRBV10-2
clone size: NA
D gene: NA
CDR3 protein: CASSESGRHRGYTF
CDR3 DNA: TGCGCCAGCAGTGAGTCGGGACGTCACCGTGGCTACACCTTC

J gene: TRBJ2-7
V gene: TRBV7-2
clone size: NA
D gene: NA
CDR3 protein: CASSASGSRAYEQYF
CDR3 DNA: TGTGCCAGCAGCGCATCGGGGAGCCGGGCCTACGAGCAGTACTTC

J gene: TRBJ2-1
V gene: TRBV5-6
clone size: NA
D gene: NA
CDR3 protein: CASSLVPRGTSLSDEQFF
CDR3 DNA: TGTGCCAGCAGCTTGGTCCCCCGCGGAACGTCTCTATCCGATGAGCAGTTCTTC

J gene: TRBJ1-1
V gene: TRBV10-3
clone size: once
D gene: NA
CDR3 protein: CAISDSGRTNTEAFF
CDR3 DNA: TGTGCCATCAGTGATTCGGGCAGGACGAACACTGAAGCTTTCTTT

J gene: TRBJ2-5
V gene: TRBV5-4
clone size: once
D gene: TRBD2
CDR3 protein: CASTGEGRRTQYF
CDR3 DNA: TGTGCCAGCACGGGGGAGGGAAGAAGGACCCAGTACTTC

J gene: TRBJ2-1
V gene: TRBV5-1
clone size: once
D gene: NA
CDR3 protein: CASSLDGAHNEQFF
CDR3 DNA: TGCGCCAGCAGCTTGGACGGGGCCCACAATGAGCAGTTCTTC

J gene: TRBJ2-7
V gene: TRBV28
clone size: NA
D gene: TRBD2
CDR3 protein: CASSLGGAGGNYEQYF
CDR3 DNA: TGTGCCAGCAGTTTAGGGGGAGCGGGAGGCAACTACGAGCAGTACTTC

J gene: TRBJ2-7
V gene: TRBV30
clone size: NA
D gene: NA
CDR3 protein: CAWSVGQNYEQYF
CDR3 DNA: TGTGCCTGGAGTGTAGGGCAGAACTACGAGCAGTACTTC

J gene: TRBJ2-7
V gene: TRBV19
clone size: NA
D gene: TRBD1
CDR3 protein: CASTPGQATYEQYF
CDR3 DNA: TGTGCCAGTACTCCGGGACAGGCGACCTACGAGCAGTACTTC

J gene: TRBJ1-2
V gene: TRBV27
clone size: NA
D gene: NA
CDR3 protein: CASRSRGNPQGGYTF
CDR3 DNA: TGTGCCAGCAGGTCCCGGGGGAACCCACAGGGAGGCTACACCTTC

J gene: TRBJ1-2
V gene: TRBV29-1
clone size: NA
D gene: TRBD1
CDR3 protein: CSVVDRGYGYTF
CDR3 DNA: TGCAGCGTCGTGGACAGGGGGTATGGCTACACCTTC

J gene: TRBJ2-7
V gene: TRBV19
clone size: few
D gene: NA
CDR3 protein: CASSMGRGLYEQYF
CDR3 DNA: TGTGCCAGTAGTATGGGGCGGGGGCTCTACGAGCAGTACTTC

J gene: TRBJ2-1
V gene: TRBV19
clone size: NA
D gene: NA
CDR3 protein: CASSIGGNNEQFF
CDR3 DNA: TGTGCCAGTAGTATAGGGGGAAACAATGAGCAGTTCTTC

J gene: TRBJ2-7
V gene: TRBV27
clone size: NA
D gene: NA
CDR3 protein: CASSLRAGGYEQYF
CDR3 DNA: TGTGCCAGCAGTTTAAGGGCGGGTGGCTACGAGCAGTACTTC

J gene: TRBJ2-7
V gene: TRBV14
clone size: few
D gene: NA
CDR3 protein: CASSRDLTRSYEQYF
CDR3 DNA: TGTGCCAGCAGCCGAGACCTGACTAGATCCTACGAGCAGTACTTC

J gene: TRBJ2-5
V gene: TRBV7-2
clone size: NA
D gene: TRBD2
CDR3 protein: CASSYPQRLAGQQETQYF
CDR3 DNA: TGTGCCAGCAGCTACCCACAGCGACTAGCGGGACAACAAGAGACCCAGTACTTC

J gene: TRBJ2-6
V gene: TRBV9
clone size: NA
D gene: TRBD2
CDR3 protein: CASSVETSDSGANVLTF
CDR3 DNA: TGTGCCAGCAGCGTAGAGACTAGCGACTCTGGGGCCAACGTCCTGACTTTC

J gene: TRBJ1-3
V gene: TRBV15
clone size: once
D gene: NA
CDR3 protein: CATSAGAGNTIYF
CDR3 DNA: TGTGCCACCAGCGCAGGGGCTGGAAACACCATATATTTT

J gene: TRBJ2-1
V gene: TRBV27
clone size: few
D gene: TRBD2
CDR3 protein: CASSSKREVYNEQFF
CDR3 DNA: TGTGCCAGCAGTTCCAAGCGGGAGGTCTACAATGAGCAGTTCTTC

J gene: TRBJ2-7
V gene: TRBV18
clone size: NA
D gene: NA
CDR3 protein: CASSLSGSYEQYF
CDR3 DNA: TGTGCCAGCTCACTTAGCGGCTCCTACGAGCAGTACTTC

J gene: TRBJ1-1
V gene: TRBV5-1
clone size: NA
D gene: NA
CDR3 protein: CASRHPMNTEAFF
CDR3 DNA: TGCGCCAGCAGACATCCCATGAACACTGAAGCTTTCTTT

J gene: TRBJ2-7
V gene: TRBV5-6
clone size: NA
D gene: NA
CDR3 protein: CASSLNRLSSYEQYF
CDR3 DNA: TGTGCCAGCAGCTTGAACAGGCTAAGCTCCTACGAGCAGTACTTC

J gene: TRBJ2-1
V gene: TRBV27
clone size: NA
D gene: NA
CDR3 protein: CASNVGWGTYNEQFF
CDR3 DNA: TGTGCCAGCAATGTAGGCTGGGGCACCTACAATGAGCAGTTCTTC

J gene: TRBJ2-3
V gene: TRBV6-1
clone size: NA
D gene: NA
CDR3 protein: CASSVGRANTDTQYF
CDR3 DNA: TGTGCCTCGTCCGTTGGAAGGGCTAACACAGATACGCAGTATTTT

J gene: TRBJ1-5
V gene: TRBV28
clone size: NA
D gene: NA
CDR3 protein: CASSLVGGNQPQHF
CDR3 DNA: TGTGCCAGCAGTTTGGTGGGGGGCAATCAGCCCCAGCATTTT

J gene: TRBJ2-1
V gene: TRBV9
clone size: once
D gene: NA
CDR3 protein: CASSEPLVGEPRNEQFF
CDR3 DNA: TGTGCCAGCAGCGAGCCGTTGGTGGGGGAGCCGCGAAATGAGCAGTTCTTC

J gene: TRBJ2-2
V gene: TRBV4-1
clone size: NA
D gene: NA
CDR3 protein: CASMKLMNTGELFF
CDR3 DNA: TGCGCCAGCATGAAACTAATGAACACCGGGGAGCTGTTTTTT

J gene: TRBJ2-3
V gene: TRBV13
clone size: NA
D gene: TRBD2
CDR3 protein: CASSGRRLATDTQYF
CDR3 DNA: TGTGCCAGCAGCGGCCGACGACTAGCTACTGATACGCAGTATTTT